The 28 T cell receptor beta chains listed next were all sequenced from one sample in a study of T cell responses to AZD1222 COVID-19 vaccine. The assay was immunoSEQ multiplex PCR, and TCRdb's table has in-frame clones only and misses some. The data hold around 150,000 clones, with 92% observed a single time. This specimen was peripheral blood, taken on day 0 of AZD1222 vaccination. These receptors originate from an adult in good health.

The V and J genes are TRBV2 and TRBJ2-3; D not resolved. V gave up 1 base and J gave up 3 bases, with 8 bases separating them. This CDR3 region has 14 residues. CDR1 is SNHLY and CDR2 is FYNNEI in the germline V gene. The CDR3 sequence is CASSEGLETDTQYF. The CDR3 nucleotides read TGTGCCAGCAGTGAAGGGCTAGAGACAGATACGCAGTATTTT. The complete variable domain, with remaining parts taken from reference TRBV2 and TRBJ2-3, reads EPEVTQTPSHQVTQMGQEVILRCVPISNHLYFYWYRQILGQKVEFLVSFYNNEISEKSEIFDDQFSVERPDGSNFTLKIRSTKLEDSAMYFCASSEGLETDTQYFGPGTRLTVL.

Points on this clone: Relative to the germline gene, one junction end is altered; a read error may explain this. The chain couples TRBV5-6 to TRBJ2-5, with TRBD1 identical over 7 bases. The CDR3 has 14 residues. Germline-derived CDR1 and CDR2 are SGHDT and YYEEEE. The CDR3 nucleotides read TGTGCCAGCAGCCCCGGACAGGTCTCTCTCCTTAGGGACTTC. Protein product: CASSPGQVSLLRDF.

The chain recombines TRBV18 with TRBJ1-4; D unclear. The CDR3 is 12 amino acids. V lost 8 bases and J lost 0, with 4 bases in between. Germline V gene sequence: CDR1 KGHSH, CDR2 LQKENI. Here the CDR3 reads CASVATNEKLFF. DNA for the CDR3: TGTGCCAGCGTTGCAACTAATGAAAAACTGTTTTTT.

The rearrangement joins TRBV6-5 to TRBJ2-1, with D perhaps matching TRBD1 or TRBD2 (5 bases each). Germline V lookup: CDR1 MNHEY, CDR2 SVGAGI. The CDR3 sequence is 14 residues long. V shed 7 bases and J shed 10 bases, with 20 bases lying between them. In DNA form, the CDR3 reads TGTGCCAGCACCCCGGGACCTCCTATGTGGGAGCAGTTCTTC. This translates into CASTPGPPMWEQFF.

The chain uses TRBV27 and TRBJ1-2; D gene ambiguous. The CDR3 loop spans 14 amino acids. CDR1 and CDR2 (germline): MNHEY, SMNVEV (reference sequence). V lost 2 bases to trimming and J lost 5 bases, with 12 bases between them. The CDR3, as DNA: TGTGCCAGCAGTTTAGCAGGCAGTGGGTATGGCTACACCTTC. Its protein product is CASSLAGSGYGYTF.

The CDR3 DNA reads as TGTGCCAGCTCCCCTGAGGGGGGGTTTAACTATGGCTACACCTTC. Translating it yields CASSPEGGFNYGYTF. The V gene is TRBV2, the J gene TRBJ1-2; D is perhaps TRBD1 (6 bases). Germline V gene data show CDR1 as SNHLY and CDR2 as FYNNEI. The CDR3 is made up of 15 amino acids. The germline V and J ends were trimmed by 8 bases and 1 base, with 17 bases remaining between them. The whole variable domain, filled in from reference TRBV2 and TRBJ1-2, reads EPEVTQTPSHQVTQMGQEVILRCVPISNHLYFYWYRQILGQKVEFLVSFYNNEISEKSEIFDDQFSVERPDGSNFTLKIRSTKLEDSAMYFCASSPEGGFNYGYTFGSGTRLTVV.

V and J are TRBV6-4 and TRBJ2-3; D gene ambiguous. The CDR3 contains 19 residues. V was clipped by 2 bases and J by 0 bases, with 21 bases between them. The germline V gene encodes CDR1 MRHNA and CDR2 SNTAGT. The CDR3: CASSDLVVLGITSTDTQYF. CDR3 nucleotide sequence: TGTGCCAGCAGTGACCTGGTAGTCCTTGGGATAACTAGCACAGATACGCAGTATTTT.

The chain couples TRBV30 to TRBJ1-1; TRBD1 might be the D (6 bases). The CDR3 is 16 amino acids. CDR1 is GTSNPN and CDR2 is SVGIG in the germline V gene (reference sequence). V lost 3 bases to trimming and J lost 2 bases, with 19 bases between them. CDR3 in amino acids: CAWRGPLRGINTEAFF. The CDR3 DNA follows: TGTGCCTGGAGAGGACCACTTAGGGGGATCAACACTGAAGCTTTCTTT. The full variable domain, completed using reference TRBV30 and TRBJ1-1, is SQTIHQWPATLVQPVGSPLSLECTVEGTSNPNLYWYRQAAGRGLQLLFYSVGIGQISSEVPQNLSASRPQDRQFILSSKKLLLSDSGFYLCAWRGPLRGINTEAFFGQGTRLTVV.

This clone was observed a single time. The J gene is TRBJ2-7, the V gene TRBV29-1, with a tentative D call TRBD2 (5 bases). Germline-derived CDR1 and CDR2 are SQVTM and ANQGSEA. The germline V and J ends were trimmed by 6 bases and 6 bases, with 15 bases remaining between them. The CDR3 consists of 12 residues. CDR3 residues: CSVRRGSGEQYF. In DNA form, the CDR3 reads TGCAGCGTCCGTAGAGGGAGCGGCGAGCAGTACTTC.

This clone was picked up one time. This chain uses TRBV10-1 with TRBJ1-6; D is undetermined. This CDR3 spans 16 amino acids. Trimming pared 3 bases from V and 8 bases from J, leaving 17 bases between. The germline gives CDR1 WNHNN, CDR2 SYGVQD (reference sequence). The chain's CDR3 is CASSEGQAPRDSPLHF. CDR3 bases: TGCGCCAGCAGTGAAGGGCAGGCTCCAAGGGATTCACCCCTCCACTTT.

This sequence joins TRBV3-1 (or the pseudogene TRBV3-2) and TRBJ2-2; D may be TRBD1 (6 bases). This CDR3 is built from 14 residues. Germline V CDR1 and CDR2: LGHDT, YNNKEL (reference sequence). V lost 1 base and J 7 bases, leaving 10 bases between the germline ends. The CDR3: CASSQGRGGGELFF. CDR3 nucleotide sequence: TGTGCCAGCAGCCAAGGCAGGGGCGGCGGGGAGCTGTTTTTT.

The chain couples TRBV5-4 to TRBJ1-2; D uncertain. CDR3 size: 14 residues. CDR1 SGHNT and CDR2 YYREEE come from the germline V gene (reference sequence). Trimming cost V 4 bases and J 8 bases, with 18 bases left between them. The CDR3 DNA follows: TGTGCCAGCAGCCTGGGAGTTAGGCCGGGAGGCTACACCTTC. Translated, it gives CASSLGVRPGGYTF.

Written as DNA, the CDR3 is TGTGCCAGCAGCCGTTTTTCCGGAGGGACAGTCGGTCGGACTGAAGCTTTCTTT. Amino acids: CASSRFSGGTVGRTEAFF. This sequence joins TRBV3-1 (or the pseudogene TRBV3-2) and TRBJ1-1, with 7 bases aligning to TRBD1. With 4 bases clipped from V and 5 bases from J, the junction kept 19 bases outside the gene matches. The V gene's germline CDR1 is LGHDT and CDR2 YNNKEL (reference sequence). The CDR3 has 18 amino acids.

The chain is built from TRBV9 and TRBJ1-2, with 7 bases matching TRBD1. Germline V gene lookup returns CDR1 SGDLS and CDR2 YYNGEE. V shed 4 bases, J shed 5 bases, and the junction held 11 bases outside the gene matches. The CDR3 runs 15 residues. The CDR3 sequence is CASSPGYRGKYGYTF. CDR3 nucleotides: TGTGCCAGCAGCCCCGGCTACAGGGGCAAGTATGGCTACACCTTC.

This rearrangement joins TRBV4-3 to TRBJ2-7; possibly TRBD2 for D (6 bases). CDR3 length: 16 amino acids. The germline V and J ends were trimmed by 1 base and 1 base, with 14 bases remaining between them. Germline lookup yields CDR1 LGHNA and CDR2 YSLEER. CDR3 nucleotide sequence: TGCGCCAGCAGCCAAGCACCGGGACTCGCGTCCTACGAGCAGTACTTC. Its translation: CASSQAPGLASYEQYF.

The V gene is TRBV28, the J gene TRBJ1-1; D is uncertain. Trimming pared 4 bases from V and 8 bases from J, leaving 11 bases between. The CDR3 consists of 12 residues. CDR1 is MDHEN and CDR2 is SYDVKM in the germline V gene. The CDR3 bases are TGTGCCAGCAGTTCCCCGGGAGGCGAAGCTTTCTTT. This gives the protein CASSSPGGEAFF.

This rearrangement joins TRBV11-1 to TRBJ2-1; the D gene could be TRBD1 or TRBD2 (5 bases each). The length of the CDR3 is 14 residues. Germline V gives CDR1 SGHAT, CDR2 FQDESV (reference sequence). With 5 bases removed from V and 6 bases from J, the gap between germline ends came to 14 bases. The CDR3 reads CASSAEPGSNEQFF. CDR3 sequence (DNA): TGTGCCAGCAGCGCAGAGCCAGGGAGCAATGAGCAGTTCTTC.

DNA for the CDR3: TGTGCCACCAGCAGCCTCGGACAGGGGACTAGCGGGGGGGCGTACAATGAGCAGTTCTTC. Residues: CATSSLGQGTSGGAYNEQFF. V and J are TRBV15 and TRBJ2-1; 16 bases line up with TRBD2. The V gene's germline CDR1 is LNHNV and CDR2 YYDKDF (reference sequence). The V and J ends lost 3 bases and 4 bases, in that order; junction bases with no gene match: 12. The CDR3 has 20 amino acids.

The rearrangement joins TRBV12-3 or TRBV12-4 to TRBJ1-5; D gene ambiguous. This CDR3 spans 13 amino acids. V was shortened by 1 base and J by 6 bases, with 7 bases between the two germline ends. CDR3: CASSLEGFQPQHF. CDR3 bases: TGTGCCAGCAGTTTAGAGGGTTTTCAGCCCCAGCATTTT.

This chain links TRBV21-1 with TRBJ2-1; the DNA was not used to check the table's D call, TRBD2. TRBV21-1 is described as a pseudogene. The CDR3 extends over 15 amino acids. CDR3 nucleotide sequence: TGTGCCAGCAGGGGGGGGTCGGCCAGATACAATGAGCAGTTCTTC. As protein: CASRGGSARYNEQFF.

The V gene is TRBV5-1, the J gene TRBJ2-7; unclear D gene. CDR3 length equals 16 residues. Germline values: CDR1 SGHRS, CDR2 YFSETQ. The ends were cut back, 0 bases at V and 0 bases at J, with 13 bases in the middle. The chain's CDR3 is CASSLAVGRSSYEQYF. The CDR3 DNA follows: TGCGCCAGCAGCTTGGCAGTCGGACGCAGCTCCTACGAGCAGTACTTC.

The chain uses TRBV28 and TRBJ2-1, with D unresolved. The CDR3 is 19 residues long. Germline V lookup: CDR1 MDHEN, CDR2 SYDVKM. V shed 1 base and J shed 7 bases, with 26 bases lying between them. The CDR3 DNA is TGTGCCAGCAGTTTATCAAAGACGGTATTAGCTACGACTCAGAATGAGCAGTTCTTC. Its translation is CASSLSKTVLATTQNEQFF.

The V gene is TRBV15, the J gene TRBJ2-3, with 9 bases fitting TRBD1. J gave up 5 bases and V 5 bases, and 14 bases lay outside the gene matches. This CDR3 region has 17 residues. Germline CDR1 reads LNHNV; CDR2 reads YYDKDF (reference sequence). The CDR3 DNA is TGTGCCACCAGCCCCCGGGACAGGGCCGGGTGGGGAGATACGCAGTATTTT. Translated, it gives CATSPRDRAGWGDTQYF.

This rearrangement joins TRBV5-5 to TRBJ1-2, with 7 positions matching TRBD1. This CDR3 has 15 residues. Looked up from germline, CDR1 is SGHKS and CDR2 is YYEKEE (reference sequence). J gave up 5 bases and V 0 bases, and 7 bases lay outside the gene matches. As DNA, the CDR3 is TGTGCCAGCAGCTTGGGACTACAGGGGAGTTATGGCTACACCTTC. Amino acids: CASSLGLQGSYGYTF.

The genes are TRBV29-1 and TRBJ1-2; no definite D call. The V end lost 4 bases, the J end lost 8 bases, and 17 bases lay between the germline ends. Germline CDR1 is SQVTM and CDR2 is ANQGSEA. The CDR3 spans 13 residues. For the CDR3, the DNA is TGCAGCGTTGCCCGCCCGCTCGCGGGCGGCTACACCTTC. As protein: CSVARPLAGGYTF.

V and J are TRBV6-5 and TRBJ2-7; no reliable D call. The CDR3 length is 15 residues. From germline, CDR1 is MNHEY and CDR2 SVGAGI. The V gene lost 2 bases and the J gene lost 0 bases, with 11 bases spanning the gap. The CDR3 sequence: CASSYRRKSSYEQYF. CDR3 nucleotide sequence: TGTGCCAGCAGTTACAGACGGAAGAGCTCCTACGAGCAGTACTTC.

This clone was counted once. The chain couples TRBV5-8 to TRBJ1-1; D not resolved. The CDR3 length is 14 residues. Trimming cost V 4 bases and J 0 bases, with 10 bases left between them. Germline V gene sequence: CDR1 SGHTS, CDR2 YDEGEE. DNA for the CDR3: TGTGCCAGCAGCAACGAAAGGGTGAACACTGAAGCTTTCTTT. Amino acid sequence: CASSNERVNTEAFF.

CDR3 sequence (DNA): TGTGCCAGCAGCGTAGAAGAAGGGCCCAATTCACCCCTCCACTTT. This codes for CASSVEEGPNSPLHF. The chain is built from TRBV9 and TRBJ1-6; D is undetermined. The germline V and J ends were trimmed by 0 bases and 7 bases, with 11 bases remaining between them. Germline V gene sequence: CDR1 SGDLS, CDR2 YYNGEE. This CDR3 is 15 amino acids long.